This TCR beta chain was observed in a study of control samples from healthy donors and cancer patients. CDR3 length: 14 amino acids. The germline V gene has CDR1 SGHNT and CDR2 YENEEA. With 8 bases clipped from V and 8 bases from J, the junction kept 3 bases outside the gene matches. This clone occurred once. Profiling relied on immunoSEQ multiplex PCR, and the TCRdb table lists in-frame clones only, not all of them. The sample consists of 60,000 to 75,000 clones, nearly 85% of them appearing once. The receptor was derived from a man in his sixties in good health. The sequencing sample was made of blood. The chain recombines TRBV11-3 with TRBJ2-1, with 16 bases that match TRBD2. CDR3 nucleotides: TGTGCCAGCGGGACTAGCGGGAGGGCCGATGAGCAGTTCTTC. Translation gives CASGTSGRADEQFF.